The entry that follows covers one T cell receptor (beta chain) sequence. No antigen is known for it. This sample was included in a study of cytomegalovirus exposure and HLA in healthy donors. The study's findings and limits: Based on reports, TCR beta sequences accurately predicted HLA-A and HLA-B alleles for most subjects.

CDR1 and CDR2 (germline): ENHRY, SYGVKD. With 2 bases clipped from V and 7 bases from J, the junction kept 6 bases outside the gene matches. The length of the CDR3 is 14 residues. PCR primers comprised 60 Vbeta and 13 Jbeta primers. Sequenced by immunoSEQ multiplex PCR; TCRdb stores in-frame clones only, minus some. The profile covers over 70,000 clones, with 77% appearing a single time and under 3% taken by the ten largest. This receptor was identified in a man in his fifties in good health and CMV-seropositive. Sequences were obtained from PBMCs. This rearrangement joins TRBV10-3 to TRBJ2-7; 9 nucleotides match TRBD2. The CDR3 reads CAISEVAGAGEQYF. The CDR3 coding sequence is TGTGCCATCAGTGAGGTAGCGGGAGCGGGGGAGCAGTACTTC.